This TCR beta chain was captured in a study of beta chain features in type 1 diabetes. Study-wide points: Moderate but significant shortening of TCRB CDR3s was recorded in all four CD4+ subsets from Type 1 diabetes patients. PCR may have favored shorter templates equally in patients and controls.

The isolated RNA, all of it, was reverse transcribed, so expressed TCRB transcripts were what got sequenced. Some 3.6 million reads per sample were averaged for naive, central memory and regulatory samples. The data were produced by immunoSEQ multiplex PCR, yet TCRdb's version contains in-frame clones alone and is incomplete. The sample includes 300,000 to 350,000 clones, around a fifth of them seen just once. This clone was counted only a few times. Its matching antigen is unknown. Purities over 95% were achieved in all sorted populations. Germline-derived CDR1 and CDR2 are SGHRS and YFSETQ. Trimming at V came to 3 bases and at J to 3 bases, leaving 3 bases not matched to a gene. The CDR3 contains 15 residues.

The J gene is TRBJ2-1, the V gene TRBV5-1; the match to TRBD1 covers 10 bases. The sequenced material came from naive CD4+ T cells from blood. This clonotype was obtained from a woman aged 18-30 years in good health. As DNA, the CDR3 is TGCGCCAGCAGCTGGGGACAGGGGAACTACAATGAGCAGTTCTTC. It translates to CASSWGQGNYNEQFF.